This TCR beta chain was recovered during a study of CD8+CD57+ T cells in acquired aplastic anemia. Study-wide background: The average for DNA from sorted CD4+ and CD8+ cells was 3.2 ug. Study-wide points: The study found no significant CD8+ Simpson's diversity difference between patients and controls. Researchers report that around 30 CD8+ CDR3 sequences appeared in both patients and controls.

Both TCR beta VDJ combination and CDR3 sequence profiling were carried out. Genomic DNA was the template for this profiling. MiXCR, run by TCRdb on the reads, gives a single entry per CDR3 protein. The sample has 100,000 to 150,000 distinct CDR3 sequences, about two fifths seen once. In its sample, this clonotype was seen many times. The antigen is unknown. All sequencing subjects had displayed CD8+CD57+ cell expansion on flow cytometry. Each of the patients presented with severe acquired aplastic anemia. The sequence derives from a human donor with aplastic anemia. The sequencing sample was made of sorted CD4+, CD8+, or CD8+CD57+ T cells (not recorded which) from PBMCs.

Here the CDR3 reads CASSLAGGYEQYF. CDR3 DNA: TGTGCCAGCAGCTTAGCAGGGGGCTACGAGCAGTACTTC. The chain couples TRBV7-9 to TRBJ2-7; a possible D gene is TRBD1 (6 bases). Germline CDR1 and CDR2: SEHNR and FQNEAQ (reference sequence). The CDR3 length is 13 residues. Trimming removed 0 bases at V and 3 bases at J, with 6 bases between. Filled out from reference TRBV7-9 and TRBJ2-7, the complete variable domain reads DTGVSQNPRHKITKRGQNVTFRCDPISEHNRLYWYRQTLGQGPEFLTYFQNEAQLEKSRLLSDRFSAERPKGSFSTLEIQRTEQGDSAMYLCASSLAGGYEQYFGPGTRLTVT.